This T cell receptor beta chain was captured in a study of patients and donors after allogeneic stem cell transplantation. This clonotype was seen repeatedly, ten times or more. One entry per CDR3 protein, called by TCRdb with MiXCR from the RT-PCR reads. The sample has approximately 150,000 distinct CDR3 sequences; about 29% are singletons. V shed 5 bases and J 8 bases; nucleotides not matched to a gene: 7. CDR1 is MNHEY, CDR2 SMNVEV, per germline (reference sequence). This CDR3 spans 13 amino acids. This chain uses TRBV27 with TRBJ1-2; 8 nucleotides match TRBD1. Sample: blood, either unsorted or a sorted T cell fraction (not recorded which). The clonotype comes from a human donor who was either an allogeneic HSCT recipient or a stem cell or donor lymphocyte infusion donor (not recorded which). It is not recorded whose cells these are; they may come from a transplant donor. CDR3 in DNA: TGTGCCAGCAGTATGGACAGGGTTGGAGGCTACACCTTC. It yields the protein CASSMDRVGGYTF.